This TCR beta chain was recorded in a study of blood T cells in healthy people across ages. The second PCR ran roughly 7 to 12 cycles with a sample-barcoded 5' primer and J-beta primers. One entry per CDR3 protein, called by TCRdb with MiXCR from the 5' RACE reads. Of 2 million or so distinct CDR3 sequences listed, 49% are singletons. Germline V gene lookup returns CDR1 SGHRS and CDR2 YFSETQ. The CDR3 is made up of 12 amino acids. V shed 6 bases, J shed 8 bases, and the junction held 7 bases outside the gene matches. This clonotype originated in a woman aged 40 to 50 in good health. The sequenced sample was blood. The rearrangement joins TRBV5-1 to TRBJ1-1; 7 bases line up with TRBD1. The CDR3 loop is CASTYATGEAFF. The CDR3, as DNA: TGCGCCAGCACCTACGCGACAGGGGAAGCTTTCTTT.